The sequence of this T cell receptor (beta chain) was determined in a study of control samples from healthy donors and cancer patients. Germline-derived CDR1 and CDR2 are SNHLY and FYNNEI. The CDR3 contains 14 residues. The V and J ends lost 8 bases and 6 bases, in that order; junction bases with no gene match: 6. TCRdb's table, derived via immunoSEQ multiplex PCR, lists solely in-frame clones and lacks some. The sample lists 140,000 or so clones, 75% to 95% occurring once. The source is a man aged 25-40 years in good health. The rearrangement links TRBV2 to TRBJ2-2; 10 positions match TRBD2. Sequencing input: blood. The CDR3 here is CASASGGAAGELFF. The CDR3, as DNA: TGTGCCAGCGCCAGCGGGGGGGCAGCCGGGGAGCTGTTTTTT.